One and the same sample provided the 13 T cell receptor beta chains below, sequenced in a study of blood T cell repertoires in COVID-19 (TCRdb year 2020). Receptor amplification or capture employed the immunoSEQ multiplex PCR assay. In TCRdb, the immuneACCESS table is reduced to in-frame sequences with V and J assigned. These tables do not hold every clone; where another copy was compared, an unresolved V gene accounts for under half, and the others remain unexplained. Recorded for this sample are approximately 500,000 clones; roughly nine tenths of them occurred a single time. The ten largest clones add up to less than 9.5% of the sample. The sample was peripheral blood. The receptor source for this set is a woman aged 50 to 60 with COVID-19, enrolled during active disease.

The chain links TRBV29-1 to TRBJ1-2, with TRBD1 as a possible D gene (6 bases). V dropped 6 bases and J dropped 4 bases, with 12 bases sitting between them. This CDR3 has 12 residues. Looked up from germline, CDR1 is SQVTM and CDR2 is ANQGSEA. CDR3 bases: TGCAGCGTCCTGACAGGCAGCTATGGCTACACCTTC. Amino acid sequence: CSVLTGSYGYTF.

The rearrangement uses TRBV28 and TRBJ2-7; D is possibly TRBD1 (5 bases). The V end lost 3 bases, the J end lost 3 bases, and 24 bases lay between the germline ends. The CDR3 is 18 residues long. Germline V lookup: CDR1 MDHEN, CDR2 SYDVKM. The CDR3, as DNA: TGTGCCAGCAGTTTCGGGCAGGGTAGACCCCCGATCCTCTACGAGCAGTACTTC. Its translation: CASSFGQGRPPILYEQYF.

This clone was counted a few times. This chain links TRBV2 with TRBJ1-5, with D perhaps matching TRBD1 (6 bases). The CDR3 is 18 amino acids. Germline CDR1 SNHLY, CDR2 FYNNEI. The germline V and J ends were trimmed by 5 bases and 0 bases, with 20 bases remaining between them. For the CDR3, the DNA is TGTGCCAGCAGTCCTAGCTACGGGACAATTTATAGCAATCAGCCCCAGCATTTT. It encodes CASSPSYGTIYSNQPQHF.

A single count supports this clone. This chain uses TRBV4-1 with TRBJ1-2; 8 nucleotides line up with TRBD1. V was pared by 0 bases and J by 5 bases, with 8 bases of the junction left unmatched. Germline V gene lookup returns CDR1 MGHRA and CDR2 YSYEKL. The CDR3 covers 16 residues. The CDR3 DNA sequence: TGCGCCAGCAGCCAAGATCGGGACAGGCTGATTTATGGCTACACCTTC. Translating gives CASSQDRDRLIYGYTF.

The J gene is TRBJ1-2, the V gene TRBV6-5, with D uncertain. The ends were cut back, 6 bases at V and 9 bases at J, with 11 bases in the middle. The CDR3 sequence is 11 residues long. Germline CDR1 is MNHEY and CDR2 is SVGAGI. The CDR3 sequence is CASRQAVSYTF. As DNA, the CDR3 is TGTGCCAGCAGGCAGGCAGTGAGCTACACCTTC.

This clone was picked up a small number of times. This chain connects TRBV20-1 to TRBJ1-5; D is ambiguous. V was shortened by 3 bases and J by 11 bases, with 11 bases between the two germline ends. The CDR3 covers 11 residues. Looked up from germline, CDR1 is DFQATT and CDR2 is SNEGSKA (reference sequence). CDR3 nucleotides: TGCAGTGCTAGGGGTACTAGGGCCCAGCATTTT. It translates to CSARGTRAQHF.

This clone was seen more than once but under ten times. The rearrangement links TRBV7-9 to TRBJ2-7; D might be TRBD2 (5 bases). CDR1 SEHNR and CDR2 FQNEAQ come from the germline V gene (reference sequence). The CDR3 spans 14 residues. The V end lost 6 bases, the J end lost 0 bases, and 12 bases lay between the germline ends. CDR3: CASRTSGSSYEQYF. Here the CDR3 DNA reads TGTGCCAGCAGAACCTCGGGGTCCTCCTACGAGCAGTACTTC.

In nucleotides, the CDR3 is TGTGCCTGGAGTGTCGGGCAGGGGGGATTCTTT. It specifies CAWSVGQGGFF. This chain joins TRBV30 and TRBJ1-1; TRBD1 aligns across 7 bases. This CDR3 spans 11 amino acids. The germline gives CDR1 GTSNPN, CDR2 SVGIG (reference sequence). V was pared by 0 bases and J by 14 bases, with 6 bases of the junction left unmatched.

As regards this clone: The sample contains more than one DNA sequence encoding this CDR3. The chain carries TRBV10-3 and TRBJ2-2; 10 nucleotides align to TRBD1. With V trimmed by 7 bases and J by 3 bases, 2 bases remained unmatched. The V gene's germline CDR1 is ENHRY and CDR2 SYGVKD. The CDR3 extends over 14 amino acids. The DNA of the CDR3 is TGTGCCATCACGGGGACAGGGGACACCGGGGAGCTGTTTTTT. This sequence encodes CAITGTGDTGELFF.

CDR3 sequence reads: CASSLDREIYGYTF. CDR3 in DNA: TGTGCCAGCAGCTTGGACAGGGAGATATATGGCTACACCTTC. The rearrangement links TRBV5-6 to TRBJ1-2; TRBD1 is a possible D gene (6 bases). The CDR3 is made up of 14 amino acids. The V gene lost 0 bases and the J gene lost 5 bases, with 11 bases spanning the gap. From germline, CDR1 is SGHDT and CDR2 YYEEEE.

The chain uses TRBV5-5 and TRBJ2-1; D is possibly TRBD1 (5 bases). Trimming removed 7 bases at V and 5 bases at J, with 10 bases between. Germline V CDR1 and CDR2: SGHKS, YYEKEE (reference sequence). The length of the CDR3 is 12 residues. CDR3 bases: TGTGCCAGCGGCGCAGGGCACAATGAGCAGTTCTTC. Its translation: CASGAGHNEQFF. The variable domain in full, completed from reference TRBV5-5 and TRBJ2-1, reads DAGVTQSPTHLIKTRGQQVTLRCSPISGHKSVSWYQQVLGQGPQFIFQYYEKEERGRGNFPDRFSARQFPNYSSELNVNALLLGDSALYLCASGAGHNEQFFGPGTRLTVL.

The chain joins TRBV5-1 to TRBJ1-1; no clear D. The CDR3 has 13 residues. Trimming shortened V by 0 bases and J by 5 bases, and 8 bases separated the two germline ends. Germline V CDR1 and CDR2: SGHRS, YFSETQ. The CDR3 nucleotides are TGCGCCAGCAGCTTGGGATTGGAGACTGAAGCTTTCTTT. This codes for CASSLGLETEAFF.

The chain couples TRBV11-2 to TRBJ1-6, with D possibly matching TRBD1 (6 bases). The V end lost 1 base, the J end lost 14 bases, and 18 bases lay between the germline ends. Per germline, CDR1 SGHAT and CDR2 FQNNGV. This CDR3 is 15 amino acids long. CDR3 sequence: CASSLAGTSPSALHF. The CDR3 region has the DNA TGTGCCAGCAGCTTAGCCGGGACAAGCCCTTCGGCCCTCCACTTT.